This TCR beta chain was sequenced during a study of T cell clonality in common variable immunodeficiency (dated by TCRdb to between 2015 and 2017). General conclusions and limits of the study: TCRbeta clonality was higher in CVID subjects than in healthy controls (t-test p = 0.018), and the increase was most characteristic of about a third of subjects. CVID TCRbeta sequences were reported to have fewer deletions and N-nucleotide insertions and to lack highly modified clones with 13 or more V deletions. Even though DNA input was equal, the average per sample came to 82,000 or so unique sequences for controls compared with 30,000 to 40,000 for CVID samples. Patient heterogeneity within the CVID cohort put limits on correlating repertoire features with clinical complications. According to the authors, figuring out what caused the increased clonality in CVID would require sequencing the repertoires of T cell subpopulations. Fewer TCRbeta clones were shared among CVID subjects than among healthy controls (p < 0.0001).

The sample holds many counts of this clone. No cognate antigen has been identified for it. The CDR3 end falls 3 residues outside the read, so it is completed with the germline J gene. Both CVID patients and healthy controls were predominantly of Caucasian heritage. From each donor, roughly 5 to 8.5 ml of heparinized peripheral whole blood was collected. Genomic DNA from adults with common variable immune deficiency (CVID) and from healthy adult controls was used for sequencing of TCRbeta CDR3 repertoires. There were roughly 22 healthy adult volunteers in the control group (roughly twelve female and around ten male), ranging in age from about 23 to 75 years, with a mean age of roughly 35. Diluted blood was subjected to density centrifugation over Hypaque 1077 or Ficoll-Paque for isolation of peripheral blood mononuclear cells. Genomic DNA was obtained from unsorted mononuclear cells through either Qiagen column purification or a centrifugation-based method.

The CDR3 contains 13 residues, cysteine and phenylalanine counted. Of the CDR3's DNA, 30 bases were read; they are in frame from base 1. Reading the germline V gene (reference sequence) gives CDR1 DFQATT and CDR2 SNEGSKA. For sequencing, equivalent amounts of genomic DNA were input from CVID and control samples. For every sample, a 60 bp segment covering the rearranged TCRbeta CDR3 region was amplified and then sequenced. TCRbeta amplification used the immunoSEQ assay, a bias-corrected multiplex PCR with high-throughput sequencing. As for how the authors treated the data: Every unique nucleotide sequence counted as a clone and was annotated with V, D and J genes, copy number and frequency. Sequences were labeled productive if in frame, and non-productive if out of frame or containing stop codons. As previously described, clonality was computed from Shannon's entropy. The predicted amino acid sequences of productive clones were used to derive the mean CDR3 Kyte-Doolittle hydropathy. Scaled V gene usage was hierarchically clustered using Manhattan distance and complete linkage with the R hclust function. Clone sharing by CDR3 amino acid sequence was assessed by resampling 12 repertoires per group over 100 rounds. The repertoires were searched for 70 published EBV-specific and 200 to 300 published CMV-specific TCRbeta sequences. Analysis left out two CVID samples that produced under 10,000 sequences, so 45 or so CVID repertoires remained. TCRdb obtained this table from immuneACCESS and retained in-frame rearrangements with V and J assigned. These tables miss some clones; where compared with another copy, unresolved V genes account for less than half of the shortfall, and the remainder is unexplained. V and J calls and clone size are copied from that table; D and trimming were computed from the DNA. The table notes under 45,000 clones here, none of them singletons. The ten largest make up over 1.1% of the sample.

The sequence came from a person between 18 and 70 years old in good health. Sequences were obtained from peripheral blood mononuclear cells. The rearranged segments are TRBV20-1 and TRBJ2-3; the D gene is unclear. CDR3 bases read: TGCAGTGCTAGAGGGGTAGCTGAAGAGACG. This gives the protein CSARGVAEET. The whole CDR3 reads CSARGVAEETQYF.